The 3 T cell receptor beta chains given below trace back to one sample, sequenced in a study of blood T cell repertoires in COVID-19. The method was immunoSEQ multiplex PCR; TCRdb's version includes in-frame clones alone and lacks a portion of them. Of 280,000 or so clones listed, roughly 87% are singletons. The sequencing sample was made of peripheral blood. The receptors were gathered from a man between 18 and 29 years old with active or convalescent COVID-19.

This CDR3 reads CASSFRQGAVGTEAFF. The CDR3 region has the DNA TGCGCCAGCAGCTTCCGGCAGGGGGCGGTAGGAACTGAAGCTTTCTTT. The chain employs TRBV5-1 and TRBJ1-1; 8 nucleotides match TRBD1. CDR3 length: 16 residues. V dropped 2 bases and J dropped 5; count of bases not matched to a gene: 11. The germline V gene encodes CDR1 SGHRS and CDR2 YFSETQ.

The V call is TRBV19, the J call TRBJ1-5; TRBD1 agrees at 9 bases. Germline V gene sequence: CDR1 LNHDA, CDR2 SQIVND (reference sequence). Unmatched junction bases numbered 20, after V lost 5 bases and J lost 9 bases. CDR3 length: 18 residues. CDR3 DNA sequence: TGTGCCAGTAGTCCCCCCCGTGGTAGACAGGGGGGATGGCGGCCCCAGCATTTT. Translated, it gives CASSPPRGRQGGWRPQHF.

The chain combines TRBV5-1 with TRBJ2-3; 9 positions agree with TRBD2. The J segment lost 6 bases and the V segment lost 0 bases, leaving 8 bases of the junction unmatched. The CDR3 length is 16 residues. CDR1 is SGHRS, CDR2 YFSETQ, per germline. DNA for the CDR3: TGCGCCAGCAGCTTGGAGTTGGGGCTAGCGGGGGATACGCAGTATTTT. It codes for CASSLELGLAGDTQYF.